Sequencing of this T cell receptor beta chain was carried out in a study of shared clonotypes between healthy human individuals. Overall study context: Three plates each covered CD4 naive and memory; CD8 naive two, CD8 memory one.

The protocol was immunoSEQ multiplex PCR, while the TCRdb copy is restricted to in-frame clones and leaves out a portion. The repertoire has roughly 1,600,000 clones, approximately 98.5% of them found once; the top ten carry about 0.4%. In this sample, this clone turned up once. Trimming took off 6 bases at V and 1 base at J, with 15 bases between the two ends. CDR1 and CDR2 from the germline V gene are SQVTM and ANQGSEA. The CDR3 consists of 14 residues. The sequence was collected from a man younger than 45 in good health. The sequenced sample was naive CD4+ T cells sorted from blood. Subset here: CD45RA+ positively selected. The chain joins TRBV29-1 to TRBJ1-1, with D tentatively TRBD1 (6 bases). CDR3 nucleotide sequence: TGCAGCGTCATGGGGGGCAGGGGGAACACTGAAGCTTTCTTT. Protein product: CSVMGGRGNTEAFF.